The 12 T cell receptor beta chains below come from one sample, sequenced in a study of OX40 agonist ivuxolimab in advanced cancers. TCRdb keeps only in-frame clones here, not all; method: immunoSEQ multiplex PCR. The sample shows some 50,000 clones, 90% to 95% of them seen only once. Here the sequenced sample was CD4+ or CD8+ T cells sorted from blood, taken in a trial of the OX40 agonist ivuxolimab. Every receptor here comes from an adult with an advanced solid tumor such as melanoma, head and neck, liver or kidney cancer.

The rearrangement links TRBV4-3 to TRBJ2-3, with unresolved D. CDR1 and CDR2 (germline): LGHNA, YSLEER. Trimming removed 0 bases from V and 2 bases from J, with 6 bases in between. The CDR3 runs to 14 residues. The CDR3 DNA sequence: TGCGCCAGCAGCCAAGAACACTACACAGATACGCAGTATTTT. This gives the protein CASSQEHYTDTQYF.

V usage is TRBV6-1 and J usage is TRBJ1-1; 7 positions match TRBD1. CDR1 and CDR2 (germline): MNHNS, SASEGT. The CDR3 length is 18 residues. V shed 3 bases and J 3 bases; nucleotides not matched to a gene: 16. The CDR3 DNA follows: TGTGCCAGCAGTGATAAGGGCAGGGGGTTTAGGGCGGACACTGAAGCTTTCTTT. Residues: CASSDKGRGFRADTEAFF.

V usage is TRBV29-1 and J usage is TRBJ2-3; D is possibly TRBD2 (6 bases). Germline V gene sequence: CDR1 SQVTM, CDR2 ANQGSEA. The CDR3 is 14 amino acids. The germline V and J ends were trimmed by 7 bases and 8 bases, with 22 bases remaining between them. The CDR3 DNA sequence: TGCAGCGCCGGGGCCGGGGGAGACGGAGGTACGCAGTATTTT. It translates to CSAGAGGDGGTQYF.

The V gene is TRBV6-6, the J gene TRBJ2-5; TRBD2 aligns across 11 bases. Per the germline V gene, CDR1 is MNHNY and CDR2 is SVGAGI (reference sequence). Trimming at V came to 6 bases and at J to 1 base, leaving 4 bases not matched to a gene. This CDR3 is built from 15 residues. The CDR3 nucleotides read TGTGCCAGCAGACGGGGACTAGCGGCCCAAGAGACCCAGTACTTC. Translation: CASRRGLAAQETQYF.

V and J are TRBV7-9 and TRBJ2-7, with 7 positions matching TRBD2. Germline V gene data show CDR1 as SEHNR and CDR2 as FQNEAQ (reference sequence). The CDR3 has 14 amino acids. V lost 5 bases to trimming and J lost 2 bases; unmatched junction nucleotides: 6. The CDR3 DNA follows: TGTGCCAGCAGCGAGCGGGACGGGACCTACGAGCAGTACTTC. It is translated as CASSERDGTYEQYF.

V usage is TRBV9 and J usage is TRBJ2-3; 7 bases agree with TRBD2. Germline-derived CDR1 and CDR2 are SGDLS and YYNGEE. There are 16 residues in the CDR3. With 2 bases clipped from V and 6 bases from J, the junction kept 12 bases outside the gene matches. The CDR3 region has the DNA TGTGCCAGCAGCGTCCTTGGAAGTTACGGGGGGGATACGCAGTATTTT. Protein: CASSVLGSYGGDTQYF.

This rearrangement joins TRBV11-1 to TRBJ2-7; TRBD2 matches at 12 bases. Germline assignment: CDR1 SGHAT and CDR2 FQDESV (reference sequence). The length of the CDR3 is 14 residues. Losses at the gene ends were 4 bases for V and 6 bases for J; bases not matched to a gene: 4. CDR3 nucleotide sequence: TGTGCCAGCAGCTCTAGCGGGAGGGAGTCCGAGCAGTACTTC. Protein product: CASSSSGRESEQYF.

This rearrangement joins TRBV9 to TRBJ2-7, with D perhaps matching TRBD1 (6 bases). The ends were cut back, 0 bases at V and 3 bases at J, with 13 bases in the middle. The CDR3 is 15 residues long. Germline V gene lookup returns CDR1 SGDLS and CDR2 YYNGEE. CDR3 sequence: CASSVAVGTNYEQYF. The CDR3 nucleotides are TGTGCCAGCAGCGTAGCCGTCGGGACAAACTACGAGCAGTACTTC.

This sequence joins TRBV9 and TRBJ2-7; either TRBD1 or TRBD2 may supply D (5 bases each). Germline V gene lookup returns CDR1 SGDLS and CDR2 YYNGEE. The CDR3 extends over 14 amino acids. Trimming cost V 4 bases and J 3 bases, with 14 bases left between them. CDR3 loop: CASSLAGTHYEQYF. The CDR3 DNA sequence: TGTGCCAGCAGCTTGGCCGGGACCCACTACGAGCAGTACTTC.

This clone was picked up one time. The chain carries TRBV5-6 and TRBJ2-1; a possible D gene is TRBD1 (6 bases). The CDR3 loop spans 14 amino acids. The V gene's germline CDR1 is SGHDT and CDR2 YYEEEE. With 0 bases removed from V and 6 bases from J, the gap between germline ends came to 10 bases. The CDR3 sequence is CASSLGAGANEQFF. The CDR3 DNA follows: TGTGCCAGCAGCTTGGGTGCAGGGGCCAATGAGCAGTTCTTC.

This clone was observed a few times. This same CDR3 is encoded by further DNA sequences in the sample. The rearrangement uses TRBV2 and TRBJ1-1; no definite D call. In germline, CDR1 is SNHLY, CDR2 FYNNEI. V lost 1 base to trimming and J lost 2 bases, with 2 bases between them. The CDR3 extends over 12 amino acids. The CDR3 DNA follows: TGTGCCAGCAGTGAAGGTAACACTGAAGCTTTCTTT. Encoded protein: CASSEGNTEAFF.

V is TRBV9 and J is TRBJ1-1, with a tentative D call TRBD1 (5 bases). The V end lost 0 bases, the J end lost 5 bases, and 14 bases lay between the germline ends. Germline V gene lookup returns CDR1 SGDLS and CDR2 YYNGEE. The CDR3 totals 15 residues. Here the CDR3 DNA reads TGTGCCAGCAGCGTAGGGTGGCAGGGAAGAACTGAAGCTTTCTTT. Translation gives CASSVGWQGRTEAFF.